This T cell receptor (beta chain) is from a study of blood T cell repertoires in COVID-19. Study in general: Acute and convalescent COVID-19 specimens originated in the United States, Italy and Spain. PBMCs, B-cell-depleted T cells, or T cells were the source of the cDNA or gDNA that made up the material.

V shed 3 bases and J shed 4 bases, with 14 bases lying between them. The CDR3 contains 15 residues. Germline assignment: CDR1 SGHTA and CDR2 FQGTGA. Authors' processing steps: Reference gene primer amplification gave nucleated cell count estimates. Repertoires were generated with immunoSEQ multiplex PCR, while TCRdb's copy carries only in-frame clones and drops some. The V and J calls and the clone size are those of that table, but D and trimming were determined from the DNA. The data hold almost 200,000 clones, with about 89% observed a single time. The sequence was collected from a woman aged 18-35 years who had recovered from COVID-19. The chain joins TRBV7-3 to TRBJ2-3, with D possibly TRBD2 on 7 matching bases. The sample taken for sequencing was PBMCs or T cells enriched from blood (not recorded which). In nucleotides, the CDR3 is TGTGCCAGCAGCTTTCGGGGGGCCTTTCCAGATACGCAGTATTTT. Protein product: CASSFRGAFPDTQYF. Using reference TRBV7-3 and TRBJ2-3 for the parts outside the CDR3, the full variable domain is GAGVSQTPSNKVTEKGKYVELRCDPISGHTALYWYRQSLGQGPEFLIYFQGTGAADDSGLPNDRFFAVRPEGSVSTLKIQRTERGDSAVYLCASSFRGAFPDTQYFGPGTRLTVL.